This is a list of T cell receptor beta chains from one sample in a study of blood T cells in healthy people across ages. TCRdb re-analysed the 5' RACE reads in MiXCR, keeping a single row per CDR3 protein. The sample shows some 1.5 million distinct CDR3 sequences, roughly 43% of them seen only once. The sample was blood. The source is a woman between 18 and 30 years old in good health. The CDR3 runs from the conserved cysteine through the conserved F or W. Fields, in order: V gene, clone size, D gene, J gene, CDR3 protein, CDR3 DNA. D genes are given only for firm matches. A clone size is listed for some rows: how often the clone was seen (once, few, many), or a class if it is expanded.

TRBV5-8	NA	TRBD1	TRBJ2-7	CASSPVWGQGGEQYF	TGTGCCAGCAGCCCTGTGTGGGGACAGGGGGGCGAGCAGTACTTC
TRBV6-5	NA	NA	TRBJ1-2	CASKQGSNYGYTF	TGTGCCAGCAAACAGGGATCCAACTATGGCTACACCTTC
TRBV20-1	NA	TRBD2	TRBJ2-3	CSADDSGGAGEDTQYF	TGCAGTGCTGATGATAGCGGGGGGGCCGGTGAAGATACGCAGTATTTT
TRBV28	NA	NA	TRBJ2-5	CASSLGGKPKETQYF	TGTGCCAGCAGTTTGGGCGGGAAGCCCAAAGAGACCCAGTACTTC
TRBV7-9	NA	TRBD1	TRBJ1-6	CASSRDRGRVYSPLHF	TGTGCCAGCAGCCGCGACAGGGGGCGAGTATATTCACCCCTCCACTTT
TRBV7-2	NA	NA	TRBJ1-5	CASSWTRGSNQPQHF	TGTGCCAGCAGCTGGACGAGGGGGAGCAATCAGCCCCAGCATTTT
TRBV4-1	once	NA	TRBJ1-3	CASSQVWRGASGNTIYF	TGCGCCAGCAGCCAAGTATGGCGGGGGGCCTCTGGAAACACCATATATTTT
TRBV13	many	TRBD2	TRBJ2-1	CASSSGLAGRNEQFF	TGCGCCAGCAGCTCGGGACTAGCGGGGAGGAATGAGCAGTTCTTC
TRBV6-1	NA	NA	TRBJ1-6	CASSEAVISINSPLHF	TGTGCCAGCAGTGAAGCGGTTATTTCCATTAATTCACCCCTCCACTTT
TRBV30	few	NA	TRBJ2-1	CAWSPTSGFERNEQFF	TGTGCCTGGAGTCCTACTTCGGGATTCGAGAGGAATGAGCAGTTCTTC
TRBV12-3/TRBV12-4	NA	NA	TRBJ1-4	CASATLPGVEKLFF	TGTGCCAGCGCGACTTTGCCAGGGGTCGAAAAACTGTTTTTT
TRBV29-1	few	TRBD1	TRBJ2-3	CSVEDRGQSTDTQYF	TGCAGCGTTGAAGACCGGGGACAGAGCACAGATACGCAGTATTTT
TRBV28	few	TRBD2	TRBJ2-1	CASSTAGGPSFRNEQFF	TGTGCCAGCAGTACAGCGGGAGGGCCCTCTTTCCGGAATGAGCAGTTCTTC
TRBV6-2/TRBV6-3	NA	NA	TRBJ1-2	CASSYPVVQGPGYTF	TGTGCCAGCAGTTACCCCGTCGTGCAGGGCCCTGGCTACACCTTC
TRBV4-1	NA	NA	TRBJ2-3	CASSHPPPDTQYF	TGCGCCAGCAGCCATCCTCCCCCAGATACGCAGTATTTT
TRBV9	many	TRBD1	TRBJ1-2	CASSVGQGYGYTF	TGTGCCAGCAGTGTCGGACAGGGCTATGGCTACACCTTC
TRBV18	NA	TRBD1	TRBJ1-1	CASSPRQGKSEAFF	TGTGCCAGCTCACCCCGACAGGGAAAATCTGAAGCTTTCTTT
TRBV20-1	few	TRBD2	TRBJ2-1	CSARVSSGPIYNEQFF	TGCAGTGCTAGGGTTAGTAGCGGGCCGATCTACAATGAGCAGTTCTTC
TRBV28	NA	TRBD1	TRBJ2-2	CASITGGLGELFF	TGTGCCAGCATCACAGGGGGCCTCGGGGAGCTGTTTTTT
TRBV2	NA	NA	TRBJ2-7	CASRPRAGGGPEQYF	TGTGCCAGCAGACCCAGGGCAGGTGGCGGACCCGAGCAGTACTTC
TRBV20-1	NA	NA	TRBJ2-7	CSASHRKSSYNEQYF	TGCAGTGCTTCGCACAGAAAAAGCTCCTACAATGAGCAGTACTTC
TRBV9	NA	NA	TRBJ1-2	CASSVAPRSSYGYTF	TGTGCCAGCAGCGTAGCTCCCCGCTCCAGCTATGGCTACACCTTC
TRBV4-3	NA	NA	TRBJ1-2	CASSQDTYYGYTF	TGCGCCAGCAGCCAAGACACCTACTATGGCTACACCTTC
TRBV7-2	many	NA	TRBJ2-3	CASSVSATDTQYF	TGTGCCAGCAGCGTAAGCGCCACAGATACGCAGTATTTT
TRBV7-2	many	TRBD2	TRBJ2-1	CASSFGLAGNEQFF	TGTGCTAGCAGTTTTGGACTAGCGGGGAATGAGCAGTTCTTC
TRBV4-3	NA	NA	TRBJ1-2	CASSSDPGGYTF	TGCGCCAGCAGCTCGGACCCAGGGGGCTACACCTTC
TRBV7-9	NA	TRBD1	TRBJ1-1	CASKTGGKTEAFF	TGTGCCAGCAAAACAGGGGGAAAAACTGAAGCTTTCTTT
TRBV11-2	NA	TRBD1	TRBJ2-1	CASSPTGVLYNEQFF	TGTGCCAGCAGCCCCACAGGGGTTTTGTACAATGAGCAGTTCTTC
TRBV12-3/TRBV12-4	few	TRBD2	TRBJ2-1	CASSLTTGLAGGETRDEQFF	TGTGCCAGCAGTTTAACCACGGGACTAGCGGGGGGAGAAACAAGAGATGAGCAGTTCTTC
TRBV9	few	NA	TRBJ2-3	CASSASSQTSTDTQYF	TGTGCCAGCAGCGCTTCCAGCCAGACCAGCACAGATACGCAGTATTTT
TRBV2	many	NA	TRBJ2-5	CASSVRIQETQYF	TGTGCCAGCAGTGTCCGGATCCAAGAGACCCAGTACTTC
TRBV4-1	few	TRBD2	TRBJ2-3	CASSQETSGGALDTQYF	TGCGCCAGCAGCCAGGAGACTAGCGGGGGTGCCCTAGATACGCAGTATTTT
TRBV20-1	NA	NA	TRBJ2-5	CSALRDTQGTQYF	TGCAGTGCTCTCAGAGACACGCAAGGGACCCAGTACTTC
TRBV4-2	NA	NA	TRBJ2-1	CASSQGLGAPNEQFF	TGTGCCAGCAGCCAAGGGCTCGGGGCCCCCAATGAGCAGTTCTTC
TRBV29-1	NA	NA	TRBJ1-1	CSVEDRANTEAFF	TGCAGCGTTGAAGATAGGGCGAACACTGAAGCTTTCTTT
TRBV4-3	NA	NA	TRBJ2-2	CASSRKEAIATGELFF	TGCGCCAGCAGCCGGAAAGAGGCGATTGCCACCGGGGAGCTGTTTTTT
TRBV5-6	few	NA	TRBJ2-2	CASSLEGHTGELFF	TGTGCCAGCAGCTTGGAGGGTCACACCGGGGAGCTGTTTTTT
TRBV12-3/TRBV12-4	few	TRBD1	TRBJ2-4	CASTLTGGAGIQYF	TGTGCCAGCACACTCACAGGGGGCGCGGGCATTCAGTACTTC
TRBV6-5	NA	TRBD1	TRBJ2-5	CASSYQGTGYYGQYF	TGTGCCAGCAGTTATCAAGGGACAGGATACTACGGGCAGTACTTC
TRBV10-3	NA	NA	TRBJ1-5	CAIRPDSLNQPQHF	TGTGCCATCAGGCCCGACAGCTTAAATCAGCCCCAGCATTTT
TRBV29-1	few	TRBD1	TRBJ2-7	CSVETRTGNYEQYF	TGCAGCGTTGAAACGCGGACAGGAAACTACGAGCAGTACTTC
TRBV20-1	NA	TRBD1	TRBJ1-5	CSALKRGRNINQPQHF	TGCAGTGCTCTTAAGAGGGGGCGAAATATCAATCAGCCCCAGCATTTT
TRBV7-2	few	NA	TRBJ1-6	CASTAGVQALHF	TGTGCCAGCACCGCGGGGGTCCAAGCCCTCCACTTT
TRBV6-1	NA	NA	TRBJ2-7	CASRTTTTSSYEQYF	TGTGCCAGCAGAACAACGACTACGAGCTCCTACGAGCAGTACTTC
TRBV6-5	NA	TRBD1	TRBJ1-6	CASSYRDRGWTPLHF	TGTGCCAGCAGTTACCGGGACAGGGGATGGACACCCCTCCACTTT
TRBV2	NA	TRBD1	TRBJ2-3	CASSEERGRDPWTDTQYF	TGTGCCAGCAGTGAAGAAAGGGGGCGAGACCCATGGACAGATACGCAGTATTTT
TRBV6-1	few	NA	TRBJ1-4	CASSPIKEKLFF	TGTGCCAGCAGCCCGATCAAAGAAAAACTGTTTTTT
TRBV27	many	NA	TRBJ2-3	CASRTLQGRSAQYF	TGTGCCAGCAGAACTTTACAGGGGAGGTCAGCGCAGTATTTT
TRBV7-8	few	NA	TRBJ2-3	CASSPRVRADTQYF	TGTGCCAGCAGCCCTCGTGTTAGGGCAGATACGCAGTATTTT
TRBV4-2	NA	NA	TRBJ1-4	CASSQEYDSNEKLFF	TGTGCCAGCAGCCAAGAATACGATTCTAATGAAAAACTGTTTTTT
TRBV7-2	NA	NA	TRBJ2-1	CASWASSYNEQFF	TGTGCCAGCTGGGCGAGCTCCTACAATGAGCAGTTCTTC
TRBV6-5	many	NA	TRBJ1-6	CASSPGGYNSPLHF	TGTGCCAGCAGCCCCGGGGGCTATAATTCACCCCTCCACTTT
TRBV6-2/TRBV6-3	few	NA	TRBJ2-1	CASTYERGGRYNEQFF	TGTGCCAGCACCTACGAAAGGGGGGGCCGATACAATGAGCAGTTCTTC
TRBV4-3	NA	TRBD1	TRBJ2-3	CASSQSGTGGFTDTQYF	TGCGCCAGCAGCCAATCTGGGACAGGGGGCTTCACAGATACGCAGTATTTT
TRBV20-1	NA	NA	TRBJ1-5	CSASSTSNQPQHF	TGCAGTGCTAGTAGTACGAGCAATCAGCCCCAGCATTTT
TRBV7-9	NA	NA	TRBJ1-1	CASRFTLTAEAFF	TGTGCCAGCAGGTTTACTTTGACAGCTGAAGCTTTCTTT